This T cell receptor beta chain came from a study of CD8 T cells in ankylosing spondylitis. Germline V gene data show CDR1 as DFQATT and CDR2 as SNEGSKA (reference sequence). The CDR3 runs 14 residues. Trimming removed 2 bases from V and 10 bases from J, with 15 bases in between. Comments on this clonotype: Its antigen is not identified.

TCRdb independently ran MiXCR on the 5' RACE reads; one entry per CDR3 protein. The table has about 140,000 distinct CDR3 sequences, under 35% seen once. General study results and limits: Some of these motif variants have turned up before, in reports on reactive arthritis synovial fluid and blood. Disease-linked clones reportedly showed significant enrichment in matched ankylosing spondylitis synovial fluid.

The receptor was isolated from a male donor with ankylosing spondylitis. The sample taken for sequencing was synovial fluid, either unsorted or a sorted T cell fraction (not recorded which). V usage is TRBV20-1 and J usage is TRBJ1-6, with a possible D match to TRBD1 (6 bases). For the CDR3, the DNA is TGCAGTGCTAGATCCCCAGGGGAAGGGTCACCCCTCCACTTT. It is translated as CSARSPGEGSPLHF.